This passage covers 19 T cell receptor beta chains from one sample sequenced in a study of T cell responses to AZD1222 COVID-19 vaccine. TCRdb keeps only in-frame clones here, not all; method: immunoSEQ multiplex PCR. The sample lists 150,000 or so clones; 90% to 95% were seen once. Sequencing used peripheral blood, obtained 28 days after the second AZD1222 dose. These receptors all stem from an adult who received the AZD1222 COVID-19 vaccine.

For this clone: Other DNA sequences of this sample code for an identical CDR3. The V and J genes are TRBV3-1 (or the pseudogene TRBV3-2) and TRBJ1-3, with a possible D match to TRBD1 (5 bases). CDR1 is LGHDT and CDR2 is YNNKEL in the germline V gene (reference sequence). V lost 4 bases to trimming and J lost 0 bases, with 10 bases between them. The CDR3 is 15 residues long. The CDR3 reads CASSRQGNSGNTIYF. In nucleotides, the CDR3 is TGTGCCAGCAGCCGTCAGGGCAACTCTGGAAACACCATATATTTT.

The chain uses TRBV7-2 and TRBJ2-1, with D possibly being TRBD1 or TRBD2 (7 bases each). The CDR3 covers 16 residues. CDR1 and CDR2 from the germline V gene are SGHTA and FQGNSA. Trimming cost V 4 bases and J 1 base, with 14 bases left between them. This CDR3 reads CASSSPRGGSYNEQFF. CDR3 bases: TGTGCCAGCAGCTCCCCCAGGGGGGGATCCTACAATGAGCAGTTCTTC.

CDR3 DNA sequence: TGTGCCAGCAGTTCCGGGACAGGGGCCTACGAGCAGTACTTC. The encoded protein is CASSSGTGAYEQYF. This rearrangement joins TRBV28 to TRBJ2-7; TRBD1 agrees at 10 bases. The trim removed 4 bases at V and 2 bases at J, leaving 2 bases unmatched. Per the germline V gene, CDR1 is MDHEN and CDR2 is SYDVKM. The CDR3 is made up of 14 amino acids.

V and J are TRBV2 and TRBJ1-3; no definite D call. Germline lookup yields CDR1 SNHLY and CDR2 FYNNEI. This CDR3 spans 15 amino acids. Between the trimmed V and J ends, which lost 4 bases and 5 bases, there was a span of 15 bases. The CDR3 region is CASSGSADSRNTIYF. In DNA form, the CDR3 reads TGTGCCAGCAGTGGGTCAGCAGATTCAAGAAACACCATATATTTT.

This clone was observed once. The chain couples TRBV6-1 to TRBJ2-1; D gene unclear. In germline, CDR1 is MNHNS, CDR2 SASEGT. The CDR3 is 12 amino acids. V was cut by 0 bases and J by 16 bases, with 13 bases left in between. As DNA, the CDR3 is TGTGCCAGCAGTGAAGCGAGCAGACCCGGTTTCTTC. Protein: CASSEASRPGFF.

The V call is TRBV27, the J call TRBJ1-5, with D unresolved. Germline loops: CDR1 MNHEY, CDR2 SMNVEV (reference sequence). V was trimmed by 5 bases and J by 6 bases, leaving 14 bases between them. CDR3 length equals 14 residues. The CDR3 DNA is TGTGCCAGCAGTCAGGCCATTGGAATTCAGCCCCAGCATTTT. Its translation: CASSQAIGIQPQHF.

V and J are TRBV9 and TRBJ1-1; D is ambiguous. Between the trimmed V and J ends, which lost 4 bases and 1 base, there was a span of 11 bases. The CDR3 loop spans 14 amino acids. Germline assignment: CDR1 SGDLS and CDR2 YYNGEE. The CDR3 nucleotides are TGTGCCAGCAGCCCTCAGGACGGGAACACTGAAGCTTTCTTT. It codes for CASSPQDGNTEAFF. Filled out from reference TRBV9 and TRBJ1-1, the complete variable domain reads DSGVTQTPKHLITATGQRVTLRCSPRSGDLSVYWYQQSLDQGLQFLIQYYNGEERAKGNILERFSAQQFPDLHSELNLSSLELGDSALYFCASSPQDGNTEAFFGQGTRLTVV.

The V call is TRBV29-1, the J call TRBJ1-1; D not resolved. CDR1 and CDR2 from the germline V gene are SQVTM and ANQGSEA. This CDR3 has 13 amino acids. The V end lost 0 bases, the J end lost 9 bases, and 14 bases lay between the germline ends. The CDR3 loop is CSVEEVPGPKAFF. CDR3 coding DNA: TGCAGCGTTGAAGAAGTCCCGGGTCCCAAAGCTTTCTTT.

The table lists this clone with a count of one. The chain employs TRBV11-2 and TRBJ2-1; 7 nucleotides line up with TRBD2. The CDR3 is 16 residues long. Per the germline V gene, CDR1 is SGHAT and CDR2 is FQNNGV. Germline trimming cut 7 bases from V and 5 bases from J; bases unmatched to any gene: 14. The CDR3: CASTPHRRENDNEQFF. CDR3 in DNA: TGTGCCAGCACCCCGCACCGGCGGGAGAATGACAATGAGCAGTTCTTC.

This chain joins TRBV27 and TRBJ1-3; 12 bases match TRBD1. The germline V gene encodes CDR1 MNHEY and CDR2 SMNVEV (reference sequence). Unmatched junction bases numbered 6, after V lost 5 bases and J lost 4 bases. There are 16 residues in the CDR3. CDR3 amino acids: CASSPWDRGRGNTIYF. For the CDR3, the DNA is TGTGCCAGCAGTCCCTGGGACAGGGGGCGCGGAAACACCATATATTTT.

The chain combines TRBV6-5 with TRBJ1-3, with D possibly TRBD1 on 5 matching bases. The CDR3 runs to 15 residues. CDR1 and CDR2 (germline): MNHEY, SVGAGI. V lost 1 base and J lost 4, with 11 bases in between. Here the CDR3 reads CASSYFSGSGNTIYF. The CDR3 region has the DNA TGTGCCAGCAGTTACTTCTCAGGGTCAGGAAACACCATATATTTT.

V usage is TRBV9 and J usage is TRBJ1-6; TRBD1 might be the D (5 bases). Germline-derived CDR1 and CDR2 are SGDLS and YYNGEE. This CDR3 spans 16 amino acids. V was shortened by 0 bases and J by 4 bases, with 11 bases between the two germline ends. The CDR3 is CASSVGGVAYNSPLHF. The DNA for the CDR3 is TGTGCCAGCAGCGTAGGAGGGGTCGCTTATAATTCACCCCTCCACTTT. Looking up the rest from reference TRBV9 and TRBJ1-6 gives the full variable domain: DSGVTQTPKHLITATGQRVTLRCSPRSGDLSVYWYQQSLDQGLQFLIQYYNGEERAKGNILERFSAQQFPDLHSELNLSSLELGDSALYFCASSVGGVAYNSPLHFGNGTRLTVT.

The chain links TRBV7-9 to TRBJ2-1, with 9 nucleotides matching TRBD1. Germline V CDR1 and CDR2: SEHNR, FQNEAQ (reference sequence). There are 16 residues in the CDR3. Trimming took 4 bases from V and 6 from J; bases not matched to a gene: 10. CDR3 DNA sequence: TGTGCCAGCAGCTACGGCCTGGGACAGGGATCCAATGAGCAGTTCTTC. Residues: CASSYGLGQGSNEQFF.

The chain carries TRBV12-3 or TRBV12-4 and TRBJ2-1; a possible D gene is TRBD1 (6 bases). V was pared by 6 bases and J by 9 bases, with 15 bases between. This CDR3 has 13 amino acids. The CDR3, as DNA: TGTGCCAGCAGCCCCCACAGGGTGGGTGAGCAGTTCTTC. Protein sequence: CASSPHRVGEQFF.

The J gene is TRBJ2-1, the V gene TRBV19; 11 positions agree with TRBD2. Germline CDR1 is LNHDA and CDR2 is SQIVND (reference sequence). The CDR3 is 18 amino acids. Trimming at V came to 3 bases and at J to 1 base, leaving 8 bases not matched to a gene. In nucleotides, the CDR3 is TGTGCCAGTAGTATTCGACTAGCGGGACAAACATCCTACAATGAGCAGTTCTTC. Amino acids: CASSIRLAGQTSYNEQFF.

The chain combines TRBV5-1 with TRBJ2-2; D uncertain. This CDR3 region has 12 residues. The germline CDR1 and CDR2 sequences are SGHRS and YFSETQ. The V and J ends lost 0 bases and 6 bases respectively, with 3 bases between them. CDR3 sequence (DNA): TGCGCCAGCAGCTTGGCTGCCGGGGAGCTGTTTTTT. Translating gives CASSLAAGELFF. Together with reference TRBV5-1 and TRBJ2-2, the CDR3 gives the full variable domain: KAGVTQTPRYLIKTRGQQVTLSCSPISGHRSVSWYQQTPGQGLQFLFEYFSETQRNKGNFPGRFSGRQFSNSRSEMNVSTLELGDSALYLCASSLAAGELFFGEGSRLTVL.

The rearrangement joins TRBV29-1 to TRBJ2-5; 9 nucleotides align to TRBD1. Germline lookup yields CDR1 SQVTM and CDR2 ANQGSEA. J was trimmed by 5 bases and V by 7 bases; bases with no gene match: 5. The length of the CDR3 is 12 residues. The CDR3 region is CSGDRDRETQYF. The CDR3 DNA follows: TGCAGCGGGGACAGGGATCGGGAGACCCAGTACTTC.

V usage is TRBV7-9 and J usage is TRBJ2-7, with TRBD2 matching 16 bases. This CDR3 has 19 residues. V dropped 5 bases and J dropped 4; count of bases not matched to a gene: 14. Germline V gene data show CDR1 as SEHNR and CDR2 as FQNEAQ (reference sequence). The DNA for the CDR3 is TGTGCCAGCAGCGCGCCGGGACTAGCGGGGGGGGCGAGGAGTTACGAGCAGTACTTC. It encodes CASSAPGLAGGARSYEQYF. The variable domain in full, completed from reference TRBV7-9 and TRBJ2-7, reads DTGVSQNPRHKITKRGQNVTFRCDPISEHNRLYWYRQTLGQGPEFLTYFQNEAQLEKSRLLSDRFSAERPKGSFSTLEIQRTEQGDSAMYLCASSAPGLAGGARSYEQYFGPGTRLTVT.

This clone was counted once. The CDR3 sequence: CAIWEGGNEKLFF. CDR3 in DNA: TGTGCCATTTGGGAAGGGGGTAATGAAAAACTGTTTTTT. This rearrangement joins TRBV10-3 to TRBJ1-4, with a possible D match to TRBD1 (6 bases). V gave up 9 bases and J gave up 4 bases, with 12 bases separating them. The CDR3 loop spans 13 amino acids. Germline values: CDR1 ENHRY, CDR2 SYGVKD.